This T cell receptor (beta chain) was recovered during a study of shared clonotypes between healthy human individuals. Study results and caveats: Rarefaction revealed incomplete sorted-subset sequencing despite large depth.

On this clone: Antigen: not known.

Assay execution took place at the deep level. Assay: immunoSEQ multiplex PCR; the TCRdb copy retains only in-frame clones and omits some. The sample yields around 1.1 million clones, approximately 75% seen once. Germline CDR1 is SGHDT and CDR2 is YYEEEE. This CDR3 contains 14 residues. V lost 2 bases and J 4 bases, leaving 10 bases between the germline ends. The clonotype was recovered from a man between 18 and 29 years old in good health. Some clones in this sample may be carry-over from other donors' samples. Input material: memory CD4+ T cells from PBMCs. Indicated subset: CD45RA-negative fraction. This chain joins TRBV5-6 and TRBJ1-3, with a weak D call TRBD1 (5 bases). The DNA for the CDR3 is TGTGCCAGCAGCTTTCCAGGGCAAGGAAACACCATATATTTT. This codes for CASSFPGQGNTIYF.